Each of the 6 T cell receptor beta chains below was sequenced from the same sample in a study of blood T cell repertoires in COVID-19. Data came from immunoSEQ multiplex PCR; TCRdb stores just in-frame clones and leaves some out. Of roughly 150,000 clones in the sample, approximately 86% were seen once. Sequences were obtained from peripheral blood. These receptors originate from a woman of 80 years or more with COVID-19, enrolled during active disease.

This chain connects TRBV3-1 (or the pseudogene TRBV3-2) to TRBJ2-5, with a possible D match to TRBD2 (5 bases). Germline V gene data show CDR1 as LGHDT and CDR2 as YNNKEL (reference sequence). Trimming took off 1 base at V and 4 bases at J, with 10 bases between the two ends. The CDR3 sequence is 14 residues long. CDR3 residues: CASSQVRGGETQYF. The CDR3 region has the DNA TGTGCCAGCAGCCAAGTACGGGGTGGAGAGACCCAGTACTTC.

In its sample, this clone was seen once. The J gene is TRBJ1-5, the V gene TRBV3-1 (or the pseudogene TRBV3-2); the match to TRBD1 covers 7 bases. The V gene's germline CDR1 is LGHDT and CDR2 YNNKEL (reference sequence). After removal of 4 bases from V and 7 bases from J, the junction contained 4 bases not matched to a gene. CDR3 size: 13 residues. The CDR3 DNA reads TGTGCCAGCAGCCTGACAGGGAACCAGCCCCAGCATTTT. Residues: CASSLTGNQPQHF.

The chain links TRBV18 to TRBJ2-7, with D maybe TRBD2 (6 bases). Per the germline V gene, CDR1 is KGHSH and CDR2 is LQKENI. CDR3 length equals 12 residues. Trimming left V 8 bases short and J 2 bases short, with 10 bases between. CDR3 coding DNA: TGTGCCAGCGGGACGGGGGCCTACGAGCAGTACTTC. Translation: CASGTGAYEQYF.

This clone was seen a single time. This rearrangement joins TRBV9 to TRBJ2-1; 11 bases map to TRBD2. Germline V CDR1 and CDR2: SGDLS, YYNGEE. The CDR3 has 16 amino acids. V lost 3 bases, J lost 5 bases, and 7 bases stayed unmatched. CDR3 DNA: TGTGCCAGCAGCGCGTTAGGGACTAGCGGAAACAATGAGCAGTTCTTC. It yields the protein CASSALGTSGNNEQFF.

The chain is built from TRBV6-1 and TRBJ1-5, with TRBD1 as a possible D gene (5 bases). The germline CDR1 and CDR2 sequences are MNHNS and SASEGT. V was clipped by 4 bases and J by 2 bases, with 15 bases between them. CDR3 length equals 16 residues. The CDR3 is CASSASSRVGNQPQHF. In DNA, the CDR3 is TGTGCCAGCAGTGCTTCCAGCAGGGTAGGCAATCAGCCCCAGCATTTT.

V is TRBV7-6 and J is TRBJ2-7; 9 nucleotides line up with TRBD1. CDR1 is SGHVS, CDR2 FNYEAQ, per germline. This CDR3 comprises 14 residues. Germline trimming cut 5 bases from V and 3 bases from J; bases unmatched to any gene: 5. CDR3 DNA sequence: TGTGCCAGCAGCCATGAGGACAGGGGCTACGAGCAGTACTTC. This sequence encodes CASSHEDRGYEQYF. Drawing the rest from reference TRBV7-6 and TRBJ2-7, the complete variable domain is GAGVSQSPRYKVTKRGQDVALRCDPISGHVSLYWYRQALGQGPEFLTYFNYEAQQDKSGLPNDRFSAERPEGSISTLTIQRTEQRDSAMYRCASSHEDRGYEQYFGPGTRLTVT.